This entry describes one TCR beta chain. This table comes from immunoSEQ multiplex PCR, and its TCRdb copy is limited to in-frame clones, with some not included. This sample has about 46,000 clones, with roughly 90% found just once. This record comes from a study of blood T cell repertoires in COVID-19. Study-level information: Sources were T cells, B-cell-depleted T cells, or PBMCs; the material itself was cDNA or gDNA.

The germline V gene encodes CDR1 SNHLY and CDR2 FYNNEI. The CDR3 loop spans 15 amino acids. V gave up 6 bases and J gave up 3 bases; unmatched junction bases: 8. The chain employs TRBV2 and TRBJ1-5, with TRBD1 identical over 7 bases. This receptor was identified in a man aged 45-65 years with acute or convalescent COVID-19. The sample was peripheral blood. CDR3 bases: TGTGCCAGCAGATCTAGACAGGGTGACAATCAGCCCCAGCATTTT. The encoded protein is CASRSRQGDNQPQHF. The whole variable domain, filled in from reference TRBV2 and TRBJ1-5, reads EPEVTQTPSHQVTQMGQEVILRCVPISNHLYFYWYRQILGQKVEFLVSFYNNEISEKSEIFDDQFSVERPDGSNFTLKIRSTKLEDSAMYFCASRSRQGDNQPQHFGDGTRLSIL.